Below, one T cell receptor (beta chain) is given with its context. The target of this receptor is not known. Nothing much larger sits one base from this clone, and base qualities are not available. Whole blood was collected in K2EDTA tubes by collaborating institutions according to the institutions' own protocols. For TCRbeta analysis, collaborators shipped samples as frozen whole blood, isolated PBMCs, or DNA extracted from either of those sample types. The immunoSEQ Assay, a bias-controlled multiplex PCR, was used to amplify TCRbeta CDR3 regions from genomic DNA. The paper's data handling went like this. Within the assay, amplification of reference gene primers was used to estimate how many nucleated cells each sample contained. To quantify the absolute abundance of each unique TCRbeta CDR3 rearrangement, sequence reads were collapsed and filtered. For each sample, productive Simpson clonality was calculated as the square root of Simpson's diversity index across productive rearrangements. In TCRdb, the immuneACCESS table is reduced to in-frame sequences with V and J assigned. These tables do not hold every clone; where another copy was compared, an unresolved V gene accounts for under half, and the others remain unexplained. D and trimming were read from the DNA, whereas the V and J calls and clone size are those reported in that table. For this sample there are about 250,000 clones; 70% to 90% appear just once. Together, the top ten hold roughly 3% of the sample.

The CDR3 numbers 15 residues from cysteine through phenylalanine. Of all the DNA, just the CDR3 is kept, 45 bases in frame from base 1. V loses 3 bases at its end and J loses 4 bases; junction bases beyond the gene matches: 8. Per the germline V gene (reference sequence), DFQATT is the CDR1 and SNEGSKA is the CDR2. This entry comes from a study of blood T cell repertoires in COVID-19 (dated by TCRdb to 2018 to 2021). The study in broad terms: The collaborator samples originated in the United States, Italy and Spain and spanned the acute and convalescent phases of COVID-19. The prospective study material was composed of cDNA or gDNA derived from T cells, B-cell-depleted T cells, or PBMCs. Subjects who had been exposed to COVID-19, were actively infected with it, or had recovered from it provided the deeply sampled blood TCRbeta repertoires that made up the dataset. A freely available public database, intended as a resource for researchers studying the immune response to SARS-CoV-2, is where the repertoires were released. Samples were obtained from the ongoing ImmuneRACE study (first 160 participants) and from 1,000 to 1,500 subjects provided by 6 global collaborators. The sample metadata nearly always contained a de-identified subject ID, COVID-19 status, age in years and sex. HLA class I and class II types, where available, came from metadata supplied by the sample provider rather than from assay-based typing.

The paper's findings and limits, for the study overall: The quantity of clinical and demographic metadata differed by source and by participant and was supplied without curation.

The chain uses TRBV20-1 and TRBJ2-5; the central 10 bases match TRBD1. The TCR was taken from a young man with active or convalescent COVID-19. Sequenced sample: peripheral blood. DNA sequence: TGCAGTGCTAGTGGACAGGGGGTCAGAAGAGAGACCCAGTACTTC. Translation gives CSASGQGVRRETQYF.